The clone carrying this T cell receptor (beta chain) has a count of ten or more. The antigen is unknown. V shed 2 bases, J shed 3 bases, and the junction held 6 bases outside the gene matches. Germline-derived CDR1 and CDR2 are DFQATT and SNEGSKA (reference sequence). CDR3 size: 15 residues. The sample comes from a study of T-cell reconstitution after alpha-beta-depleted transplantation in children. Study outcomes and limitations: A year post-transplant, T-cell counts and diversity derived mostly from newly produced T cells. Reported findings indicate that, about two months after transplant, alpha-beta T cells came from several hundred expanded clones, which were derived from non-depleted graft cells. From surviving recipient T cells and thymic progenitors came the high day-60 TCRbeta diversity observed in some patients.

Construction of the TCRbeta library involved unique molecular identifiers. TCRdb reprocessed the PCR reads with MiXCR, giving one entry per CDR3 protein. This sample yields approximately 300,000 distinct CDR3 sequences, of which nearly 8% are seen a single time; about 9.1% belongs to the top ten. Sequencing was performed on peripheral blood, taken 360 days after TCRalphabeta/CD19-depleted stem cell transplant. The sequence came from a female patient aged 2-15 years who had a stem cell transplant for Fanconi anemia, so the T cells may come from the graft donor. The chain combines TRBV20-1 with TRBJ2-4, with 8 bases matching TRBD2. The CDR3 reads CSARSGGENKNIQYF. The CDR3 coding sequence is TGCAGTGCTAGATCCGGGGGGGAAAACAAAAACATTCAGTACTTC.